This section outlines one T cell receptor beta chain sequence together with its context. Its antigen remains unidentified. With the ViraFEST assay, the study expanded antigen-specific CD4+ T cells using viral peptide pools, then sequenced them. Subsequent to a culture period of nine to ten days, CD4+ T cells were isolated. The vaccine given was either BNT162b2 or mRNA-1273, in two doses. Wells each received two million PBMC, cultured with about 9.3 IU/ml IL-2 and about 9 ug/ml peptides. A half-medium replacement with IL-2 medium was carried out on days 3 and 7. This sample stems from a study of vaccination effects on CD4 cells after COVID-19. On the study more broadly: A median of 72 days separated the second dose and sampling.

Data came from immunoSEQ multiplex PCR; TCRdb stores just in-frame clones and leaves some out. Here the sample spans about 59,000 clones, around 80% being singletons. The germline V and J ends were trimmed by 8 bases and 1 base, with 18 bases remaining between them. This CDR3 comprises 16 residues. Germline V gives CDR1 MNHEY, CDR2 SMNVEV (reference sequence). This material consisted of CD4+ T cells from PBMCs cultured with HCoV-OC43 spike peptides, taken after COVID-19 vaccination. Subset indicated: HCoV-OC43 spike overlapping peptide pool stimulation. V usage is TRBV27 and J usage is TRBJ1-3, with D maybe TRBD1 (6 bases). The sequence was collected from a human donor who received a COVID-19 vaccine. CDR3 loop: CASANRQGRSGNTIYF. CDR3 DNA sequence: TGTGCCAGCGCCAATAGGCAGGGGAGGTCTGGAAACACCATATATTTT.